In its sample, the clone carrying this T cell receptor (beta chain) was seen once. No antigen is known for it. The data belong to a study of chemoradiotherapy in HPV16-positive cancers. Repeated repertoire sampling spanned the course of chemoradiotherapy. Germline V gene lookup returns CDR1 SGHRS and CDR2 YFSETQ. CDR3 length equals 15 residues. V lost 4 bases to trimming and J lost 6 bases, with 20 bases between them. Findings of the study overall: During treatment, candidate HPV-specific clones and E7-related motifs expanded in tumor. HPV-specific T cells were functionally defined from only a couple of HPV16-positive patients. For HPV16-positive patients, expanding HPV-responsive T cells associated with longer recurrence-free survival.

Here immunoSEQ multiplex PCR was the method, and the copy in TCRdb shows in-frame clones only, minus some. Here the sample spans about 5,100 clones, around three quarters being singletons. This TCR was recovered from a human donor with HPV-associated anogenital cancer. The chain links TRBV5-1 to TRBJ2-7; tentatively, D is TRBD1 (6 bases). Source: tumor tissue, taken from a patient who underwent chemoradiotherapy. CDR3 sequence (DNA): TGCGCCAGCAGCCAGACGGGACAAATCGGGTCCGAGCAGTACTTC. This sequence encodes CASSQTGQIGSEQYF.